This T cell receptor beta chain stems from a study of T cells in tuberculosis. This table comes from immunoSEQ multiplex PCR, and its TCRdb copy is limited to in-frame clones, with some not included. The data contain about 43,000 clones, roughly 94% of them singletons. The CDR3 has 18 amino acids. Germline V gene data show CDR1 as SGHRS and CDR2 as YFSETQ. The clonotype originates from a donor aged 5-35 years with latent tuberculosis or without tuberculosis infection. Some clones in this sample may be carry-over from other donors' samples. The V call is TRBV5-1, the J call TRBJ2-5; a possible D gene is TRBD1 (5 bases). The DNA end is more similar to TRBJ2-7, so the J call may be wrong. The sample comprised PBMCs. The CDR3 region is CASSLNFVGQALSYEQYF. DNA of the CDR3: TGCGCCAGCAGCTTGAATTTTGTGGGGCAGGCGTTATCCTACGAGCAGTACTTC.